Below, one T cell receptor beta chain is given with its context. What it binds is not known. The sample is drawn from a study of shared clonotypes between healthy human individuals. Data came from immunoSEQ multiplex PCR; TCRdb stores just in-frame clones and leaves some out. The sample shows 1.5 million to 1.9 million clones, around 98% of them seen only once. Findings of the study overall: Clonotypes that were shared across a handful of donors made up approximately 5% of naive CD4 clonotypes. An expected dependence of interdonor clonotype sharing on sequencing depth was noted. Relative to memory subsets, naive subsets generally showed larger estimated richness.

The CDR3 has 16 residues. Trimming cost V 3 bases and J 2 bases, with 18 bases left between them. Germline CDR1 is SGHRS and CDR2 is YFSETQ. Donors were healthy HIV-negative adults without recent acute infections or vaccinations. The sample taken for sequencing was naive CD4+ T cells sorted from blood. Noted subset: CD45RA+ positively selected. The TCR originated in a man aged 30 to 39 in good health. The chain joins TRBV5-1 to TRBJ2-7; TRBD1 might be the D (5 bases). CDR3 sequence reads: CASSSSVRVVPYEQYF. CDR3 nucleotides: TGCGCCAGCAGCTCCTCGGTCAGGGTTGTTCCCTACGAGCAGTACTTC.